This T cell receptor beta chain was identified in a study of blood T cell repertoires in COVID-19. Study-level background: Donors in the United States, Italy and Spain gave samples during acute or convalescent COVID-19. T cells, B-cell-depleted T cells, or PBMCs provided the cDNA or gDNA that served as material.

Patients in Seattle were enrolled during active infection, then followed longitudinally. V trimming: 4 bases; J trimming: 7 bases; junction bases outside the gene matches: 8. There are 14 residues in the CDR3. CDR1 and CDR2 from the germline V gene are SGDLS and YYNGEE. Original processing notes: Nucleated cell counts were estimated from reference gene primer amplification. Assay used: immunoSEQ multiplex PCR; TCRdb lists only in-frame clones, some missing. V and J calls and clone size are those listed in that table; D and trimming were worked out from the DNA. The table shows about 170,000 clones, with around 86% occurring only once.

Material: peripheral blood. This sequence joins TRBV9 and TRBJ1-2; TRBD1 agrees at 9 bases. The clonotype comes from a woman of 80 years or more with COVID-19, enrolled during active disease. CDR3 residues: CASSPTTGGLGYTF. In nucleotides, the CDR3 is TGTGCCAGCAGCCCCACAACAGGGGGCCTTGGCTACACCTTC.